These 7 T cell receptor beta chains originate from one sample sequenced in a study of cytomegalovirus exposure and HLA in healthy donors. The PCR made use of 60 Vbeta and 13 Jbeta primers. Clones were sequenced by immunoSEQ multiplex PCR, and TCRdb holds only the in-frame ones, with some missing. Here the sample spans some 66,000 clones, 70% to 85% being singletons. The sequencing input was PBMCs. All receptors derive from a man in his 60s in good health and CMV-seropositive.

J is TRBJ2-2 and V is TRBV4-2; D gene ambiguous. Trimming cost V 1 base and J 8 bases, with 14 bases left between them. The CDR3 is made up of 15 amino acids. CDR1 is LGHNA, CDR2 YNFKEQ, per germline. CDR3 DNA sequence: TGTGCCAGCAGCCAAGGGATCTTAGCACCGGGGGAGCTGTTTTTT. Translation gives CASSQGILAPGELFF.

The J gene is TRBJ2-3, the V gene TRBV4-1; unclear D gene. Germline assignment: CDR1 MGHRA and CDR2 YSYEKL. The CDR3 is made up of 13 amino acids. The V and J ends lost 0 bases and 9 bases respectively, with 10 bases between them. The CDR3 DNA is TGCGCCAGCAGCCAAGATCACTTTTCAACGCAGTATTTT. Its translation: CASSQDHFSTQYF.

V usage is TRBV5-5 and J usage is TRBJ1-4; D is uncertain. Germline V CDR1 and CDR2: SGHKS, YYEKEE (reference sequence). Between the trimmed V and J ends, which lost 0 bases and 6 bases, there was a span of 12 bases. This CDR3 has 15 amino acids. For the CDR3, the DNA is TGTGCCAGCAGCTTGGCCGTTTCCATAGATGAAAAACTGTTTTTT. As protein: CASSLAVSIDEKLFF.

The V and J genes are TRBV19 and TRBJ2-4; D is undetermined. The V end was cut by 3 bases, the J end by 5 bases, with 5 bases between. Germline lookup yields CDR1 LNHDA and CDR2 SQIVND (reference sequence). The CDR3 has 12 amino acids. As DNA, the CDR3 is TGTGCCAGTAGTATTAGCCAAAACATTCAGTACTTC. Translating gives CASSISQNIQYF.

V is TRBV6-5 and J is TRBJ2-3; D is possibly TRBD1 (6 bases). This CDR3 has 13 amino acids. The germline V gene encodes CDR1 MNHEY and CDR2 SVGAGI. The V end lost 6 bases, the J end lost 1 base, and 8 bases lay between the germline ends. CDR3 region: CASRSGGTDTQYF. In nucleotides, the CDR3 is TGTGCCAGCAGGTCAGGGGGCACAGATACGCAGTATTTT.

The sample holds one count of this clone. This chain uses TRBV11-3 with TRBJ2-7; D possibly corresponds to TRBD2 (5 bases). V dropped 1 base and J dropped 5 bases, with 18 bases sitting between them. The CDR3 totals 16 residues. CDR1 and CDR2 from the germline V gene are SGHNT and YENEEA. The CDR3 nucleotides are TGTGCCAGCAGCTTAGGGCTTAAGCGGTTCGGCGACGAGCAGTACTTC. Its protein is CASSLGLKRFGDEQYF.

The CDR3, as DNA: TGTGCCAGCAGCTTAACCGGGACAGGGGTTAACTATGGCTACACCTTC. This encodes CASSLTGTGVNYGYTF. The chain combines TRBV5-5 with TRBJ1-2, with TRBD1 matching over 10 bases. This CDR3 contains 16 residues. CDR1 is SGHKS, CDR2 YYEKEE, per germline (reference sequence). V dropped 2 bases and J dropped 1; count of bases not matched to a gene: 5.